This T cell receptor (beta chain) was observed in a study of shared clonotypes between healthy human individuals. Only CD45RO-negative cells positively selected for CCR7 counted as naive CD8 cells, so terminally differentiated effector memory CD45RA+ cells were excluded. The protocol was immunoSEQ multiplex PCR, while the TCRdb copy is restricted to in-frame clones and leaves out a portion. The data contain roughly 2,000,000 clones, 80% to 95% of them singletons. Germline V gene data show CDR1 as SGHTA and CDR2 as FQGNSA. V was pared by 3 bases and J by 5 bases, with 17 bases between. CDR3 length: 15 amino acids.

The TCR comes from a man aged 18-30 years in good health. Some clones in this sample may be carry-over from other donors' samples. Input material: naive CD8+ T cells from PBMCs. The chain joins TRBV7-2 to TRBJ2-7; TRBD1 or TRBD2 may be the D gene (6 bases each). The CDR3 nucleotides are TGTGCCAGCAGCTTCCGACTAGGGGGTTACGACGAGCAGTACTTC. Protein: CASSFRLGGYDEQYF.